The 28 T cell receptor beta chains reported below all come from one sample, sequenced in a study of T cells in Graves' hyperthyroidism and ophthalmopathy. Amplification of TCR beta CDR3 regions used RNA as the template. An initial round of RT-PCR targeting the TCR CDR3 relied on the HTBI primer set. In TCRdb, the multiplex PCR reads were re-called with MiXCR into one record per CDR3 protein. This table holds 600,000 to 700,000 distinct CDR3 sequences, just under 45% found once. Sequenced material: peripheral blood or thyroid tissue (not recorded which). These receptors all stem from an adult man with Graves' disease, either hyperthyroidism or ophthalmopathy (not recorded which).

This clonotype showed up just a few times. This rearrangement joins TRBV12-3 or TRBV12-4 to TRBJ1-3; D unresolved. The CDR3 totals 12 residues. Trimming left V 5 bases short and J 5 bases short, with 7 bases between. This CDR3 is CASSEFRNTIYF. In DNA, the CDR3 is TGTGCCAGCAGTGAATTTAGAAACACCATATATTTT.

The chain has TRBV2 and TRBJ2-5; 10 bases align to TRBD2. Germline V CDR1 and CDR2: SNHLY, FYNNEI. The CDR3 has 14 amino acids. V dropped 10 bases and J dropped 5; count of bases not matched to a gene: 10. The chain's CDR3 is CATQRGGGLETQYF. DNA for the CDR3: TGTGCCACTCAGCGGGGGGGGGGGTTGGAGACCCAGTACTTC.

This clonotype has just a few counts. This chain joins TRBV20-1 and TRBJ1-4; 9 bases match TRBD1. The germline gives CDR1 DFQATT, CDR2 SNEGSKA (reference sequence). With V trimmed by 2 bases and J by 2 bases, 6 bases remained unmatched. CDR3 length: 16 amino acids. CDR3 in amino acids: CSARTGQGFTNEKLFF. In DNA form, the CDR3 reads TGCAGTGCTAGAACCGGACAGGGGTTTACTAATGAAAAACTGTTTTTT.

This clonotype showed up just a few times. The chain employs TRBV7-9 and TRBJ2-7; D may be TRBD1 (6 bases). V was clipped by 5 bases and J by 0 bases, with 14 bases between them. Germline V gene lookup returns CDR1 SEHNR and CDR2 FQNEAQ (reference sequence). CDR3 size: 15 residues. In DNA, the CDR3 is TGTGCCAGCAGCCAGGGACACCCAAGCTCCTACGAGCAGTACTTC. Its protein product is CASSQGHPSSYEQYF.

V is TRBV20-1 and J is TRBJ1-3; D remains unclear. Germline V gene data show CDR1 as DFQATT and CDR2 as SNEGSKA (reference sequence). The V and J ends lost 3 bases and 0 bases respectively, with 6 bases between them. The CDR3 is made up of 13 amino acids. This CDR3 is CSARSDSGNTIYF. In DNA form, the CDR3 reads TGCAGTGCTAGGTCAGACTCTGGAAACACCATATATTTT.

The rearrangement uses TRBV10-1 and TRBJ1-6; D unclear. With 6 bases removed from V and 0 bases from J, the gap between germline ends came to 21 bases. Germline assignment: CDR1 WNHNN and CDR2 SYGVQD (reference sequence). This CDR3 is built from 19 residues. CDR3 amino acids: CASSNPREPQSSYNSPLHF. The DNA for the CDR3 is TGCGCCAGCAGCAACCCCCGGGAGCCACAAAGCTCCTATAATTCACCCCTCCACTTT.

This clonotype showed up just once. One end of the junction fails to match germline, which may point to a read error. The J gene is TRBJ2-5, the V gene TRBV2; D might be TRBD1 (6 bases). The CDR3 has 15 amino acids. Looked up from germline, CDR1 is SNHLY and CDR2 is FYNNEI. In DNA form, the CDR3 reads TGTGCCACCAGTGATGATCAGGGGCCAGGGGAGACCCAGTACTTC. Translation gives CATSDDQGPGETQYF.

The V and J genes are TRBV6-5 and TRBJ1-2, with 10 bases matching TRBD1. Germline CDR1 is MNHEY and CDR2 is SVGAGI. This CDR3 spans 16 amino acids. The ends lost 5 bases at V and 6 bases at J; junction bases unmatched: 12. Here the CDR3 reads CASSTHPGTGVDGYTF. CDR3 DNA: TGTGCCAGCAGTACGCACCCGGGGACAGGGGTCGATGGCTACACCTTC.

This clonotype was detected many times. The genes are TRBV20-1 and TRBJ2-5; D remains ambiguous. The CDR3 extends over 14 amino acids. From germline, CDR1 is DFQATT and CDR2 SNEGSKA (reference sequence). Trimming shortened V by 1 base and J by 1 base, and 10 bases separated the two germline ends. This CDR3 reads CSARVARIQETQYF. CDR3 nucleotide sequence: TGCAGTGCTAGAGTGGCGCGCATCCAAGAGACCCAGTACTTC.

This clonotype was seen ten or more times. V is TRBV25-1 and J is TRBJ2-6, with TRBD2 as a possible D gene (6 bases). The CDR3 length is 17 residues. Germline CDR1 is MGHDK and CDR2 is SYGVNS. V was shortened by 2 bases and J by 1 base, with 12 bases between the two germline ends. CDR3 protein: CASSEGGIGSGANVLTF. CDR3 nucleotide sequence: TGTGCCAGCAGTGAAGGGGGGATCGGATCTGGGGCCAACGTCCTGACTTTC.

This clonotype showed up just a few times. CDR3 DNA sequence: TGTGCCAGCAGCCATTCTACATCGACCGGGACAGGGCCTTACGGCTACACCTTC. Amino acid sequence: CASSHSTSTGTGPYGYTF. The chain couples TRBV7-9 to TRBJ1-2; 9 nucleotides line up with TRBD1. Trimming took 5 bases from V and 8 from J; bases not matched to a gene: 21. CDR1 is SEHNR, CDR2 FQNEAQ, per germline (reference sequence). The CDR3 runs 18 residues. The full variable domain, in which reference TRBV7-9 and TRBJ1-2 provide the parts outside the CDR3, is DTGVSQNPRHKITKRGQNVTFRCDPISEHNRLYWYRQTLGQGPEFLTYFQNEAQLEKSRLLSDRFSAERPKGSFSTLEIQRTEQGDSAMYLCASSHSTSTGTGPYGYTFGSGTRLTVV.

The sample holds many counts of this clonotype. This chain joins TRBV7-9 and TRBJ1-5, with 8 bases fitting TRBD1. The germline gives CDR1 SEHNR, CDR2 FQNEAQ (reference sequence). Trimming at V came to 2 bases and at J to 4 bases, leaving 7 bases not matched to a gene. CDR3 size: 16 residues. The CDR3: CASSLSRTGRNQPQHF. The CDR3 nucleotides are TGTGCCAGCAGCTTATCCCGGACAGGGCGTAATCAGCCCCAGCATTTT.

This chain uses TRBV7-2 with TRBJ1-1, with D maybe TRBD1 (6 bases). V shed 2 bases and J shed 5 bases, with 15 bases lying between them. Germline V lookup: CDR1 SGHTA, CDR2 FQGNSA. The CDR3 contains 15 residues. The CDR3 spells CASSLTGGRLTEAFF. CDR3 in DNA: TGTGCCAGCAGCTTAACGGGGGGGCGGTTAACTGAAGCTTTCTTT. Using reference TRBV7-2 and TRBJ1-1 for the parts outside the CDR3, the full variable domain is GAGVSQSPSNKVTEKGKDVELRCDPISGHTALYWYRQSLGQGLEFLIYFQGNSAPDKSGLPSDRFSAERTGGSVSTLTIQRTQQEDSAVYLCASSLTGGRLTEAFFGQGTRLTVV.

The genes are TRBV29-1 and TRBJ2-7; TRBD2 agrees at 8 bases. The ends lost 4 bases at V and 3 bases at J; junction bases unmatched: 5. The CDR3 runs to 13 residues. Germline loops: CDR1 SQVTM, CDR2 ANQGSEA. The CDR3 nucleotides are TGCAGCGTTGCAGCGGGAGAGATCTACGAGCAGTACTTC. Translating gives CSVAAGEIYEQYF.

This clonotype was seen a handful of times. The rearrangement links TRBV19 to TRBJ1-2; D uncertain. The CDR3 extends over 13 amino acids. Germline CDR1 and CDR2: LNHDA and SQIVND (reference sequence). The V end was cut by 5 bases, the J end by 5 bases, with 12 bases between. CDR3 amino acids: CASSPGYRYGYTF. The CDR3 DNA reads as TGTGCCAGTAGTCCCGGCTACCGATATGGCTACACCTTC.

The V gene is TRBV19, the J gene TRBJ2-1; D is perhaps TRBD1 or TRBD2 (6 bases each). Germline CDR1 reads LNHDA; CDR2 reads SQIVND (reference sequence). This CDR3 region has 11 residues. V shed 5 bases and J shed 9 bases, with 8 bases lying between them. The CDR3 DNA reads TGTGCCAGTAGTGAGGGGGGTGAGCAGTTCTTC. Residues: CASSEGGEQFF. Full variable domain (remainder filled in from reference TRBV19 and TRBJ2-1): DGGITQSPKYLFRKEGQNVTLSCEQNLNHDAMYWYRQDPGQGLRLIYYSQIVNDFQKGDIAEGYSVSREKKESFPLTVTSAQKNPTAFYLCASSEGGEQFFGPGTRLTVL.

CDR3 coding DNA: TGTGCCAGCGCTGGACTAGCGTTTTTCTCTGGGGCCAACGTCCTGACTTTC. Translated: CASAGLAFFSGANVLTF. This rearrangement joins TRBV11-2 to TRBJ2-6; TRBD2 matches 9 bases. The CDR3 runs to 17 residues. Germline V CDR1 and CDR2: SGHAT, FQNNGV. V was pared by 8 bases and J by 0 bases, with 8 bases of the junction left unmatched.

This clonotype was counted a few times. The chain joins TRBV20-1 to TRBJ1-2, with 10 bases aligning to TRBD1. The CDR3 has 15 amino acids. V dropped 0 bases and J dropped 5; count of bases not matched to a gene: 6. Germline V gene sequence: CDR1 DFQATT, CDR2 SNEGSKA (reference sequence). The CDR3, as DNA: TGCAGTGCTAGAGATCGACAGGGGGCGACGTATGGCTACACCTTC. Residues: CSARDRQGATYGYTF.

This clonotype was seen a few times. V usage is TRBV27 and J usage is TRBJ1-2; maybe TRBD1 (6 bases). The V end was cut by 10 bases, the J end by 3 bases, with 12 bases between. This CDR3 has 12 residues. Germline V gives CDR1 MNHEY, CDR2 SMNVEV (reference sequence). The CDR3 protein is CATFRTDYGYTF. The CDR3 nucleotides are TGTGCCACCTTCAGGACAGACTATGGCTACACCTTC.

V gene TRBV6-5 combines with J gene TRBJ2-7; no definite D call. The V gene's germline CDR1 is MNHEY and CDR2 SVGAGI. The V end lost 2 bases, the J end lost 3 bases, and 8 bases lay between the germline ends. This CDR3 contains 13 residues. The CDR3 region is CASSYDEGYEQYF. The DNA for the CDR3 is TGTGCCAGCAGTTACGACGAAGGCTACGAGCAGTACTTC.

The V call is TRBV10-3, the J call TRBJ1-2, with 8 nucleotides matching TRBD1. With 3 bases clipped from V and 4 bases from J, the junction kept 13 bases outside the gene matches. Germline CDR1 and CDR2: ENHRY and SYGVKD. The CDR3 covers 17 residues. For the CDR3, the DNA is TGTGCCATCAGTGACCCAGTGACAGGGGTGATTGGCTATGGCTACACCTTC. This sequence encodes CAISDPVTGVIGYGYTF.

Worth noting for this clonotype: Just one base apart from a much larger clone, this may be a read error. The CDR3 DNA reads as TGTGCCAGCAGCCTCGGTACAGGTACCATAAACACTGAAGCTTTCTTT. Its translation is CASSLGTGTINTEAFF. The rearrangement joins TRBV7-6 to TRBJ1-1; the D gene is possibly TRBD1 (5 bases). The CDR3 runs to 16 residues. The germline V gene has CDR1 SGHVS and CDR2 FNYEAQ. Trimming removed 5 bases at V and 2 bases at J, with 18 bases between.

This clonotype was detected only a few times. This chain's CDR3 is CSAGTGNSPLHF. The DNA of the CDR3 is TGCAGCGCCGGGACAGGGAATTCACCCCTCCACTTT. The rearrangement links TRBV29-1 to TRBJ1-6, with 9 bases matching TRBD1. V dropped 7 bases and J dropped 7; count of bases not matched to a gene: 2. The CDR3 sequence is 12 residues long. CDR1 is SQVTM and CDR2 is ANQGSEA in the germline V gene.

This clonotype appeared a few times. The J gene is TRBJ2-7, the V gene TRBV7-2; 12 bases line up with TRBD2. The CDR3 contains 16 residues. The germline V gene has CDR1 SGHTA and CDR2 FQGNSA. J was trimmed by 3 bases and V by 4 bases; bases with no gene match: 7. The CDR3 DNA sequence: TGTGCCAGCAGCTCCCATCTAGCGGGGGGGATCTACGAGCAGTACTTC. Protein product: CASSSHLAGGIYEQYF.

This clonotype appeared a single time. The rearrangement links TRBV7-9 to TRBJ1-4; 10 bases line up with TRBD1. Germline trimming cut 4 bases from V and 2 bases from J; bases unmatched to any gene: 4. CDR1 SEHNR and CDR2 FQNEAQ come from the germline V gene (reference sequence). The CDR3 consists of 16 residues. In DNA form, the CDR3 reads TGTGCCAGCAGCTCAACGGGACAGGGGACTAATGAAAAACTGTTTTTT. Protein product: CASSSTGQGTNEKLFF. Looking up the rest from reference TRBV7-9 and TRBJ1-4 gives the full variable domain: DTGVSQNPRHKITKRGQNVTFRCDPISEHNRLYWYRQTLGQGPEFLTYFQNEAQLEKSRLLSDRFSAERPKGSFSTLEIQRTEQGDSAMYLCASSSTGQGTNEKLFFGSGTQLSVL.

The rearrangement links TRBV20-1 to TRBJ1-4; tentatively, D is TRBD1 (6 bases). The CDR3 covers 13 residues. V lost 6 bases, J lost 7 bases, and 15 bases lay in between. CDR1 DFQATT and CDR2 SNEGSKA come from the germline V gene (reference sequence). CDR3 DNA: TGCAGTGCCCCGGCAGGGGTTTCTGAAAAACTGTTTTTT. Its translation: CSAPAGVSEKLFF.

V and J are TRBV12-3 or TRBV12-4 and TRBJ1-3; D is unresolved. The better agreement between TRBJ1-5 and the DNA end casts doubt on the J call. The CDR3 spans 13 residues. Here the CDR3 reads CASSLVAGQPQHF. CDR3 nucleotides: TGTGCCAGCAGTTTAGTAGCCGGGCAGCCCCAGCATTTT.

The V and J genes are TRBV19 and TRBJ2-2; the D call may be TRBD1 or TRBD2 (6 bases each). Germline CDR1 LNHDA, CDR2 SQIVND (reference sequence). This CDR3 comprises 14 residues. Trimming removed 5 bases at V and 6 bases at J, with 13 bases between. The CDR3 DNA reads as TGTGCCAGTAGTGGGGGGCGCGCATCCGGGGAGCTGTTTTTT. Protein product: CASSGGRASGELFF.